This T cell receptor beta chain was captured in a study of CD8 T cells in ankylosing spondylitis. Study-wide results and caveats: Peripheral blood samples showed relatively rare disease-linked clones, and these clones were CD8+. Typical of ankylosing spondylitis blood, it appeared, was a TCR beta motif of fewer than 10 highly homologous variants.

The table lists this clonotype with a few counts. The antigen is unknown. The germline V gene has CDR1 MNHEY and CDR2 SVGEGT. The CDR3 is 15 residues long. V shed 0 bases, J shed 4 bases, and the junction held 1 base outside the gene matches. One entry per CDR3 protein results from TCRdb running MiXCR on the 5' RACE reads. The sample includes about 210,000 distinct CDR3 sequences, about 7.3% seen only once; the top ten take around 14%. The specimen was blood, either unsorted or a sorted T cell fraction (not recorded which). The gene calls are TRBV6-2 or TRBV6-3 and TRBJ2-1; 9 nucleotides match TRBD2. The origin of this receptor is a male donor with ankylosing spondylitis. DNA for the CDR3: TGTGCCAGCAGTTACTCTGCGGGGGGGTACAATGAGCAGTTCTTC. This encodes CASSYSAGGYNEQFF.